Listed below are T cell receptor beta chains from one sample, sequenced in a study of T-cell memory formation after mild COVID-19. TCRdb redid the calling of the 5' RACE reads with MiXCR, one entry per CDR3 protein. The data contain some 210,000 distinct CDR3 sequences, 10% to 13% of them singletons. The sequenced material came from PBMCs or a T cell subset sorted from them (not recorded which). The receptors shown here come from a man younger than 35 who had mild COVID-19 (a few samples of this study predate the infection). Cell type and time point are not known. Both conserved end residues are part of each CDR3. Fields, in order: clone size, V gene, J gene, D gene, CDR3 protein, CDR3 DNA. A D gene is named only where the DNA matches it firmly. A row's size may be missing; if present it is once, few, many or a size class.

>few|TRBV2|TRBJ1-1|-
CASTGGAGTEAFF
TGTGCCAGCACGGGGGGCGCGGGCACTGAAGCTTTCTTT
>-|TRBV2|TRBJ2-7|-
CASRGTLASYEQYF
TGTGCCAGCAGAGGGACGCTGGCCTCCTACGAGCAGTACTTC
>-|TRBV7-3|TRBJ2-2|-
CASSHGTRTGELFF
TGTGCCAGCAGCCACGGGACAAGAACCGGGGAGCTGTTTTTT
>few|TRBV6-5|TRBJ1-3|-
CASSYSSGSGSGNTIYF
TGTGCCAGCAGTTACTCGAGTGGCTCCGGATCTGGAAACACCATATATTTT
>-|TRBV12-3/TRBV12-4|TRBJ1-6|-
CASSPGGTYGSPLHF
TGTGCCAGTAGTCCCGGGGGAACTTATGGTTCACCCCTCCACTTT
>few|TRBV5-1|TRBJ2-3|-
CASSLVGVDTQYF
TGCGCCAGCAGCTTGGTAGGGGTAGATACGCAGTATTTT
>few|TRBV25-1|TRBJ1-2|-
CASSEYRSGLYGYTF
TGTGCCAGCAGTGAATATAGATCAGGCCTCTATGGCTACACCTTC
>few|TRBV6-2/TRBV6-3|TRBJ1-2|-
CASSSVDSYGYTF
TGTGCCAGCAGTAGCGTGGATTCCTATGGCTACACCTTC
>-|TRBV4-2|TRBJ2-1|-
CASSQVGVGEQFF
TGTGCCAGCAGCCAAGTAGGGGTTGGTGAGCAGTTCTTC
>many|TRBV7-3|TRBJ1-1|-
CASSSGGLTEAFF
TGTGCCAGCAGTTCCGGTGGGTTGACTGAAGCTTTCTTT
>many|TRBV24-1|TRBJ2-1|-
CATSVPGLAGNEQFF
TGTGCCACCAGCGTCCCAGGGCTGGCGGGAAATGAGCAGTTCTTC
>few|TRBV7-2|TRBJ2-5|TRBD2
CASSLTSGGGLETQYF
TGTGCCAGCAGCTTAACTAGCGGGGGGGGCTTAGAGACCCAGTACTTC
>many|TRBV6-2/TRBV6-3|TRBJ2-7|TRBD2
CASRDSGTYEQYF
TGTGCCAGCAGGGATAGCGGGACCTACGAGCAGTACTTC
>few|TRBV5-1|TRBJ2-5|-
CARAETETQYF
TGCGCCAGGGCCGAGACGGAGACCCAGTACTTC
>few|TRBV7-3|TRBJ1-5|TRBD1
CASSHGGSDRVKPQPQHF
TGTGCCAGCAGCCACGGCGGGTCGGACAGGGTAAAACCTCAGCCCCAGCATTTT
>few|TRBV18|TRBJ2-2|-
CASSHASRTGELFF
TGTGCCAGCTCACACGCTAGCAGGACCGGGGAGCTGTTTTTT
>few|TRBV4-3|TRBJ2-5|-
CASSQEANRPETQYF
TGCGCCAGCAGCCAAGAGGCCAACCGCCCGGAGACCCAGTACTTC
>-|TRBV2|TRBJ1-5|-
CASSEQGSNQPQHF
TGTGCCAGCAGTGAACAGGGCAGCAATCAGCCCCAGCATTTT
>-|TRBV10-3|TRBJ1-2|-
CAISVQEDYGYTF
TGTGCCATCAGTGTACAGGAAGACTATGGCTACACCTTC
>few|TRBV6-2/TRBV6-3|TRBJ2-4|TRBD1
CASGGGQANPKNIQYF
TGTGCCAGCGGAGGGGGACAGGCGAACCCTAAAAACATTCAGTACTTC
>few|TRBV5-1|TRBJ1-3|-
CASSLGRADTIYF
TGCGCCAGCAGCTTGGGCAGGGCGGACACCATATATTTT
>-|TRBV29-1|TRBJ2-5|-
CSAVRGYQETQYF
TGCAGCGCCGTACGGGGGTACCAAGAGACCCAGTACTTC
>-|TRBV7-9|TRBJ2-7|TRBD2
CASSPGLAGGILEQYF
TGTGCCAGCAGCCCCGGACTAGCGGGGGGGATCCTCGAGCAGTACTTC
>-|TRBV20-1|TRBJ2-1|-
CSARGGGHNNEQFF
TGCAGTGCTAGAGGTGGAGGGCACAACAATGAGCAGTTCTTC
>many|TRBV10-3|TRBJ2-5|-
CAITKDREETQYF
TGTGCCATCACGAAAGACAGAGAAGAGACCCAGTACTTC
>few|TRBV11-2|TRBJ1-2|-
CASRSPGTRANYGYTF
TGTGCCAGCAGATCTCCCGGGACAAGAGCTAACTATGGCTACACCTTC